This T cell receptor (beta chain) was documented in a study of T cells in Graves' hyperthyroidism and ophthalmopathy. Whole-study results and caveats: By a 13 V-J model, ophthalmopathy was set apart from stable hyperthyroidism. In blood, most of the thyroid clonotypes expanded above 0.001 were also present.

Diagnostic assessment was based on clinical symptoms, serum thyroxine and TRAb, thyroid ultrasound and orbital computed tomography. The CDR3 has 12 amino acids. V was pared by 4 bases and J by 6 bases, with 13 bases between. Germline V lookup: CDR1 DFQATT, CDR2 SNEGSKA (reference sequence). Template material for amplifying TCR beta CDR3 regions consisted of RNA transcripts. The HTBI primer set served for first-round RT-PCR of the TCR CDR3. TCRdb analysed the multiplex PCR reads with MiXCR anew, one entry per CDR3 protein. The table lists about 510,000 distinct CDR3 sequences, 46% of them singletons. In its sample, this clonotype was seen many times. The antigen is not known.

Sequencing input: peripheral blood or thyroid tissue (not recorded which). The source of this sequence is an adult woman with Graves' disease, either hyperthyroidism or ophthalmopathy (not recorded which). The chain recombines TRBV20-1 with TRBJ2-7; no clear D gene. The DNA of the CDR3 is TGCAGTGCTATGCCCGGTCCGGGCGAGCAGTACTTC. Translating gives CSAMPGPGEQYF.